These T cell receptor beta chains were read from a single sample in a study of blood T cell repertoires in COVID-19. Profiled with immunoSEQ multiplex PCR; TCRdb holds only in-frame clones, not every one. The table records some 95,000 clones, less than 90% of them present only once. The sample was peripheral blood. The source of these receptors is an elderly man with active or convalescent COVID-19. CDR3s include the opening cysteine and the closing phenylalanine or tryptophan. Fields, in order: clone size, V gene, J gene, D gene, CDR3 protein, CDR3 DNA. The D gene is left open where the match is weak. Clone size is given for some rows only: seen once, a few or many times, or a class if the clone is expanded.

>-|TRBV2|TRBJ2-1|-
CASSPDWSYNEQFF
TGTGCCAGCAGTCCCGACTGGTCCTACAATGAGCAGTTCTTC
>-|TRBV11-3|TRBJ2-3|-
CASSLAIGGTDTQYF
TGTGCCAGCAGCTTGGCCATCGGGGGCACAGATACGCAGTATTTT
>many|TRBV7-2|TRBJ1-6|-
CASSLEATGSLHF
TGTGCCAGCAGCTTAGAAGCCACAGGGTCCCTCCACTTT
>-|TRBV28|TRBJ2-2|TRBD1
CASSSGQGNTGELFF
TGTGCCAGCAGTTCCGGACAGGGGAACACCGGGGAGCTGTTTTTT
>-|TRBV6-5|TRBJ2-7|-
CASSYGGYPYEQYF
TGTGCCAGCAGTTATGGCGGATACCCCTACGAGCAGTACTTC
>-|TRBV27|TRBJ2-1|TRBD2
CASSLSITSGEQFF
TGTGCCAGCAGTTTATCGATAACTAGCGGGGAGCAGTTCTTC
>-|TRBV5-1|TRBJ1-2|-
CASSLESTYGYTF
TGCGCCAGCAGCTTGGAGAGCACCTATGGCTACACCTTC
>-|TRBV28|TRBJ1-4|-
CASRSFRALNEKLFF
TGTGCCAGCAGAAGCTTCAGGGCCCTTAATGAAAAACTGTTTTTT
>-|TRBV7-3|TRBJ2-1|-
CASSPQRLFNEQFF
TGTGCCAGCAGCCCCCAGCGGCTATTCAATGAGCAGTTCTTC
>-|TRBV3-1/TRBV3-2|TRBJ1-1|-
CASSQDTRYTEAFF
TGTGCCAGCAGCCAAGATACGCGCTACACTGAAGCTTTCTTT
>-|TRBV19|TRBJ2-1|TRBD2
CASSPLAGDLSEQFF
TGTGCCAGTAGTCCCCTAGCGGGAGATCTGAGTGAGCAGTTCTTC
>-|TRBV19|TRBJ1-1|-
CASAMGRAEAFF
TGTGCCAGTGCAATGGGGCGTGCTGAAGCTTTCTTT
>-|TRBV19|TRBJ2-7|-
CASSIPQGPRYF
TGTGCCAGTAGTATACCTCAGGGCCCTCGGTACTTC
>-|TRBV18|TRBJ2-1|-
CASSPSQGFNYEQFF
TGTGCCAGCTCACCCTCGCAGGGGTTTAATTATGAGCAGTTCTTC
>-|TRBV5-8|TRBJ1-1|-
CASSLLVWGGTEAFF
TGTGCCAGCAGCTTGCTCGTGTGGGGGGGCACTGAAGCTTTCTTT
>-|TRBV6-2/TRBV6-3|TRBJ1-5|-
CASSFLPGGNQPQHF
TGTGCCAGCAGTTTTCTCCCAGGAGGGAATCAGCCCCAGCATTTT
>-|TRBV21-1|TRBJ1-2|-
CASSTGTTGRDGYTF
TGTGCCAGCAGCACTGGCACGACAGGACGAGATGGCTACACCTTC
>-|TRBV2|TRBJ2-7|TRBD1
CASSGQGYYEQYF
TGTGCCAGCAGTGGACAGGGGTACTACGAGCAGTACTTC
>-|TRBV18|TRBJ2-2|-
CASSPNSSGGNTGELFF
TGTGCCAGCTCACCAAACTCGTCCGGGGGGAACACCGGGGAGCTGTTTTTT
>-|TRBV6-2/TRBV6-3|TRBJ1-2|-
CASSFTVDYGYTF
TGTGCCAGCAGCTTCACGGTCGACTATGGCTACACCTTC
>-|TRBV19|TRBJ1-5|-
CASSIPRRGQPQHF
TGTGCCAGTAGTATCCCGAGGAGGGGTCAGCCCCAGCATTTT
>-|TRBV29-1|TRBJ2-3|-
CSVVLLAGTSTDTQYF
TGCAGCGTTGTATTGCTGGCGGGAACTAGCACAGATACGCAGTATTTT